This T cell receptor (beta chain) is drawn from a study of immune evolution from preneoplasia to lung adenocarcinoma. The study, taken as a whole, reports: Normal lung had highest clonality; later lesions appeared denser, more diverse.

Patients had resection in Japan or China between the mid-2010s and the late 2010s. Assay: immunoSEQ multiplex PCR; the TCRdb copy retains only in-frame clones and omits some. The sample has 23,000 or so clones; 70% to 85% are singletons. A note on this clone: What it binds is not known.

The sequencing sample was made of FFPE invasive lung adenocarcinoma tissue. This sequence was found in a person aged 55 to 75 with lung adenocarcinoma.

CDR3 loop: CSAGGGGRYEQYF. The CDR3 DNA reads TGCAGCGCCGGTGGAGGGGGCCGCTACGAGCAGTACTTC. The gene calls are TRBV29-1 and TRBJ2-7, with a possible D match to TRBD1 (7 bases). The germline gives CDR1 SQVTM, CDR2 ANQGSEA. Trimming shortened V by 7 bases and J by 3 bases, and 16 bases separated the two germline ends. The CDR3 is made up of 13 amino acids.